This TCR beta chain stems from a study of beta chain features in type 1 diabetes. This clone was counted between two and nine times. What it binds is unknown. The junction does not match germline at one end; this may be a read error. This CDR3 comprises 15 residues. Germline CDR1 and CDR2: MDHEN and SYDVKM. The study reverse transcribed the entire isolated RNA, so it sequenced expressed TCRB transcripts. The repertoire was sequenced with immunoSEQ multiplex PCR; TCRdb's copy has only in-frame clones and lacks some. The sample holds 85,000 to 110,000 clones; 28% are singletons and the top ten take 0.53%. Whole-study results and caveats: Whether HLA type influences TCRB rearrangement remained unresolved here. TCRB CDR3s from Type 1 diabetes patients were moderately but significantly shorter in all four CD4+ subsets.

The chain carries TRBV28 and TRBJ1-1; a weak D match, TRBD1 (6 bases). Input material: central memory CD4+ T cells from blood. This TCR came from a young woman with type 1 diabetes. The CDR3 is CASPARGQGNAEAFF. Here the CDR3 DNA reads TGTGCCAGCCCCGCCCGGGGTCAGGGGAACGCTGAAGCTTTCTTT.